This entry is about one T cell receptor (beta chain). The data stem from a study of cytomegalovirus exposure and HLA in healthy donors. This CDR3 spans 15 amino acids. CDR1 SQVTM and CDR2 ANQGSEA come from the germline V gene. Trimming took 4 bases from V and 2 from J, leaving 14 bases between them. PCR was performed using 60 Vbeta and 13 Jbeta primers. Sequencing was performed with immunoSEQ multiplex PCR; in TCRdb, only in-frame clones are kept and a portion is missing. The sample includes around 160,000 clones, around three quarters of them seen just once. The TCR originated in a man in his forties in good health and CMV-seropositive. The chain joins TRBV29-1 to TRBJ2-2; no clear D gene. The specimen sequenced was PBMCs. The CDR3 sequence is CSVGEKSLNTGELFF. The CDR3 DNA reads TGCAGCGTTGGCGAGAAATCACTCAACACCGGGGAGCTGTTTTTT.